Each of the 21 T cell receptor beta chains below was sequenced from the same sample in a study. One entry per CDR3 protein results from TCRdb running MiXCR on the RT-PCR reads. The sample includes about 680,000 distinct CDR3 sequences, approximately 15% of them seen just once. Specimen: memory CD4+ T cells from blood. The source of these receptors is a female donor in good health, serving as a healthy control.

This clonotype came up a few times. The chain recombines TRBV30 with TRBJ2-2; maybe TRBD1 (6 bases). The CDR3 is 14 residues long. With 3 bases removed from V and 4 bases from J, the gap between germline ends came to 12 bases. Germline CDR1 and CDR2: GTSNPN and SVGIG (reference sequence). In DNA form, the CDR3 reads TGTGCCTGGAGGCGGACAGACTCCACCGGGGAGCTGTTTTTT. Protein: CAWRRTDSTGELFF.

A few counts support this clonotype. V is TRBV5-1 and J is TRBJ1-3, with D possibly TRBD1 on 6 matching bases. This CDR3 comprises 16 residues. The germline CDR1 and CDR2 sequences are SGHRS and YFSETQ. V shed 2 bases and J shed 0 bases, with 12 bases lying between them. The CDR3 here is CASSLSGAISGNTIYF. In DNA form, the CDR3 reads TGCGCCAGCAGCTTATCGGGGGCGATCTCTGGAAACACCATATATTTT. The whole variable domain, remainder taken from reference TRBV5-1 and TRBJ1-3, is KAGVTQTPRYLIKTRGQQVTLSCSPISGHRSVSWYQQTPGQGLQFLFEYFSETQRNKGNFPGRFSGRQFSNSRSEMNVSTLELGDSALYLCASSLSGAISGNTIYFGEGSWLTVV.

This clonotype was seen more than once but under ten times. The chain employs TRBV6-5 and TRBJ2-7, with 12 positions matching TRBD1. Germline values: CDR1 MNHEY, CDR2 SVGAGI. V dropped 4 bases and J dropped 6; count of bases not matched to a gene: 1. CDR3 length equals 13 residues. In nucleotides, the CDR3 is TGTGCCAGCAGTTGGGACAGGGGGCGCGAGCAGTACTTC. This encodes CASSWDRGREQYF.

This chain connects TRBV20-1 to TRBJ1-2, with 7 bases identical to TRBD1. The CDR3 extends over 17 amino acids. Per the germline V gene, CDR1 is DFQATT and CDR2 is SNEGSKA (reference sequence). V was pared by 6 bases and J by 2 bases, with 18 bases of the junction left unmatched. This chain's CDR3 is CSATPPLRQGFNYGYTF. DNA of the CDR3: TGCAGTGCCACACCCCCACTACGACAGGGCTTCAACTATGGCTACACCTTC.

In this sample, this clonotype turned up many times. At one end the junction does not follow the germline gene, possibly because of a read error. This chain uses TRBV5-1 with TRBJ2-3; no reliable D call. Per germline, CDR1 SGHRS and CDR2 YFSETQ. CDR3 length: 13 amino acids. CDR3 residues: CASSTQGTDTQYF. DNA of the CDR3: TGTGCCAGCAGTACCCAGGGCACAGATACGCAGTATTTT.

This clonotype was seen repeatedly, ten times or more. CDR3 in DNA: TGCAGTGCTAAGGCCGGGGGGAACACTGAAGCTTTCTTT. Translated, it gives CSAKAGGNTEAFF. The chain combines TRBV20-1 with TRBJ1-1, with a weak D call TRBD1 (5 bases). The CDR3 consists of 13 residues. In germline, CDR1 is DFQATT, CDR2 SNEGSKA (reference sequence). Trimming left V 4 bases short and J 1 base short, with 10 bases between.

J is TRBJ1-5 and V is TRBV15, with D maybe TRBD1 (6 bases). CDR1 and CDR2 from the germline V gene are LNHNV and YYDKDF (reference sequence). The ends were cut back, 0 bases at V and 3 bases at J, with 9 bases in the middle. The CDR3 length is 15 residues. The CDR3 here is CATSRDRGNNQPQHF. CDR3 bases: TGTGCCACCAGCAGAGATAGGGGGAACAATCAGCCCCAGCATTTT.

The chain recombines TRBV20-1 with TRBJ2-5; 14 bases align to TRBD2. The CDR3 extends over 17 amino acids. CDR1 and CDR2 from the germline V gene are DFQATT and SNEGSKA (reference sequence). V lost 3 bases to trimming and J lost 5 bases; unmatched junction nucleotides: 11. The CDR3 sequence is CSARGTSGSMWSETQYF. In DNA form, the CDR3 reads TGCAGTGCTAGGGGGACTAGCGGGAGTATGTGGTCGGAGACCCAGTACTTC.

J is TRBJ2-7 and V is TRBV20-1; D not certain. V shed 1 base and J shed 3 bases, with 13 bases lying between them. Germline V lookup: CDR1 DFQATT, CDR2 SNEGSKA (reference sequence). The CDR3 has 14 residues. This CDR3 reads CSARGPRGYYEQYF. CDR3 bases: TGCAGTGCTAGAGGCCCCCGAGGTTACTACGAGCAGTACTTC.

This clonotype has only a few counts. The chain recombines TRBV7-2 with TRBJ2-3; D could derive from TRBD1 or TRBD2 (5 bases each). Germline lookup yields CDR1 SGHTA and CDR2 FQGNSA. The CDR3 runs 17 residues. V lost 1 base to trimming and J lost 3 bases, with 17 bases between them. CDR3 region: CASSLVGMGVVTDTQYF. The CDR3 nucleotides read TGTGCCAGCAGCTTAGTAGGAATGGGGGTAGTTACAGATACGCAGTATTTT.

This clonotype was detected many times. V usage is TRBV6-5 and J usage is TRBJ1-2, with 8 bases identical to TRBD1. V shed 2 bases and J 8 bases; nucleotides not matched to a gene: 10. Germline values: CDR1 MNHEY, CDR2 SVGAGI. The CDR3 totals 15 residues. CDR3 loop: CASSYGQGLTRGYTF. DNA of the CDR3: TGTGCCAGCAGTTACGGACAGGGATTGACTAGGGGCTACACCTTC.

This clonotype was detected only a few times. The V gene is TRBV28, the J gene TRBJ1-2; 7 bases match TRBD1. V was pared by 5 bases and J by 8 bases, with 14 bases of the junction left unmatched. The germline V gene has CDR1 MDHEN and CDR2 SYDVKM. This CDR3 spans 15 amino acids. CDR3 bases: TGTGCCAGCAGTAGTTACGGGCAGGGGGAAAGGGGCTACACCTTC. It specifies CASSSYGQGERGYTF.

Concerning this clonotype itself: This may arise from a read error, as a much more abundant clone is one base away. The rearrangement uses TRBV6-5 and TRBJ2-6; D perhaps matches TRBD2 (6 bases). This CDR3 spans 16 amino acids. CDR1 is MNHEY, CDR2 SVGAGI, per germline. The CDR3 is CASSVGRNSEANVLTF. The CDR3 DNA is TGTGCCAGCAGCGTAGGGAGGAACTCTGAGGCCAACGTCCTGACTTTC.

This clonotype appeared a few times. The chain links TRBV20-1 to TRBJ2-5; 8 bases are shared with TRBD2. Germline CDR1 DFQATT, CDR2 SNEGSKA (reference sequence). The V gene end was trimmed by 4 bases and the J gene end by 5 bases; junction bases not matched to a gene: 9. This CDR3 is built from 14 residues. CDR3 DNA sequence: TGCAGTGCTATTCCTAGCGGGCGACGGGAGACCCAGTACTTC. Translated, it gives CSAIPSGRRETQYF.

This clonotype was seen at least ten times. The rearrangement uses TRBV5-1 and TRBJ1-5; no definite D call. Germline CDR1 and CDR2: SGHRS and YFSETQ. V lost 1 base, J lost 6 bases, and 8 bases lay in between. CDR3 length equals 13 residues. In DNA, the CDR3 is TGCGCCAGCAGCTTGACCCCCGGTCAGCCCCAGCATTTT. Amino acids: CASSLTPGQPQHF.

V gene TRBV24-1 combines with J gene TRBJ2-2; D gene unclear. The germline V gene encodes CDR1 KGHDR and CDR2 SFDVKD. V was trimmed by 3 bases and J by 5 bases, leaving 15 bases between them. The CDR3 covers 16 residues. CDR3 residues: CATSDPRNFMTGELFF. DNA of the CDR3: TGTGCCACCAGTGATCCTAGGAACTTTATGACCGGGGAGCTGTTTTTT.

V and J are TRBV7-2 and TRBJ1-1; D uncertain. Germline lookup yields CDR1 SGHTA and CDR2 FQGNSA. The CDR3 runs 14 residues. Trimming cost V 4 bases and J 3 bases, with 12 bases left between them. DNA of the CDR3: TGTGCCAGCAGCTCGTGGGCCGGGGACACTGAAGCTTTCTTT. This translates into CASSSWAGDTEAFF.

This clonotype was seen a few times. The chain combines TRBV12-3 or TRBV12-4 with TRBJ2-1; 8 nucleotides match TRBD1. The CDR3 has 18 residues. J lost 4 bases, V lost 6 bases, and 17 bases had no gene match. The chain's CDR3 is CASRAALLRGPQYNEQFF. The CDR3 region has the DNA TGTGCCAGCAGGGCCGCACTCCTCAGGGGGCCACAGTACAATGAGCAGTTCTTC.

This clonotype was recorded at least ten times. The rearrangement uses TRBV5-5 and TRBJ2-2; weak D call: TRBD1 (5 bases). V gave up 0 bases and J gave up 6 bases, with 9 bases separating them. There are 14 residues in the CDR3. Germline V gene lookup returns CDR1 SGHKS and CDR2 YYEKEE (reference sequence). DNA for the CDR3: TGTGCCAGCAGCTTGGAATGGGGCGCCGGGGAGCTGTTTTTT. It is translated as CASSLEWGAGELFF.

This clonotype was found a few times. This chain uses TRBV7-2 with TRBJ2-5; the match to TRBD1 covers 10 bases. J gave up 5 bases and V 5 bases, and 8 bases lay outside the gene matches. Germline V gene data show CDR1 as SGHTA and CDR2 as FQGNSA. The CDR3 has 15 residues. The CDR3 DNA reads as TGTGCCAGCAGCCCCCGGGACAGGGGCGAGGAGACCCAGTACTTC. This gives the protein CASSPRDRGEETQYF. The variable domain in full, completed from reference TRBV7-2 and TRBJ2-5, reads GAGVSQSPSNKVTEKGKDVELRCDPISGHTALYWYRQSLGQGLEFLIYFQGNSAPDKSGLPSDRFSAERTGGSVSTLTIQRTQQEDSAVYLCASSPRDRGEETQYFGPGTRLLVL.

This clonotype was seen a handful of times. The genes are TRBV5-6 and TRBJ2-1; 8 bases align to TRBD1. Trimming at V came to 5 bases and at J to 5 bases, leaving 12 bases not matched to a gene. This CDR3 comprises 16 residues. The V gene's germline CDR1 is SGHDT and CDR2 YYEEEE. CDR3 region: CASSLQGDLLNNEQFF. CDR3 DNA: TGTGCCAGCAGTCTACAGGGGGACCTACTCAACAATGAGCAGTTCTTC.